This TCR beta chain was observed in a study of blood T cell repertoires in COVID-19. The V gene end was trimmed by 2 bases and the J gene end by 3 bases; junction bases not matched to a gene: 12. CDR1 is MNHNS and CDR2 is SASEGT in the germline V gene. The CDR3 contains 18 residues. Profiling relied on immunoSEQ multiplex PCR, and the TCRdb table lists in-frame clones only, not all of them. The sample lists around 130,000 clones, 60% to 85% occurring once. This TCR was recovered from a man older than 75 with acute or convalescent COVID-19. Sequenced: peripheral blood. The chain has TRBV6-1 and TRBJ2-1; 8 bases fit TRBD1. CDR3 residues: CASSEIIPGQAYYNEQFF. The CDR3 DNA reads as TGTGCCAGCAGTGAAATTATTCCGGGACAGGCCTACTACAATGAGCAGTTCTTC.